This entry concerns a single TCR beta chain. The record originates from a study of blood T cell repertoires in COVID-19. Study overall: The United States, Italy and Spain supplied acute and convalescent COVID-19 samples. In each case, the material was cDNA or gDNA derived from T cells, B-cell-depleted T cells, or PBMCs.

The protocol was immunoSEQ multiplex PCR, while the TCRdb copy is restricted to in-frame clones and leaves out a portion. This sample has 250,000 to 350,000 clones, with 75% to 90% found just once. Germline V CDR1 and CDR2: MNHEY, SVGEGT. With V trimmed by 0 bases and J by 5 bases, 12 bases remained unmatched. CDR3 length: 18 amino acids. This receptor was taken from a woman aged 55-70 years with acute or convalescent COVID-19. The rearrangement links TRBV6-2 or TRBV6-3 to TRBJ2-3; 9 nucleotides agree with TRBD1. The sequencing input was peripheral blood. The chain's CDR3 is CASSYSTPGDRAGDTQYF. The CDR3 region has the DNA TGTGCCAGCAGTTACTCGACGCCGGGGGACAGGGCTGGAGATACGCAGTATTTT.